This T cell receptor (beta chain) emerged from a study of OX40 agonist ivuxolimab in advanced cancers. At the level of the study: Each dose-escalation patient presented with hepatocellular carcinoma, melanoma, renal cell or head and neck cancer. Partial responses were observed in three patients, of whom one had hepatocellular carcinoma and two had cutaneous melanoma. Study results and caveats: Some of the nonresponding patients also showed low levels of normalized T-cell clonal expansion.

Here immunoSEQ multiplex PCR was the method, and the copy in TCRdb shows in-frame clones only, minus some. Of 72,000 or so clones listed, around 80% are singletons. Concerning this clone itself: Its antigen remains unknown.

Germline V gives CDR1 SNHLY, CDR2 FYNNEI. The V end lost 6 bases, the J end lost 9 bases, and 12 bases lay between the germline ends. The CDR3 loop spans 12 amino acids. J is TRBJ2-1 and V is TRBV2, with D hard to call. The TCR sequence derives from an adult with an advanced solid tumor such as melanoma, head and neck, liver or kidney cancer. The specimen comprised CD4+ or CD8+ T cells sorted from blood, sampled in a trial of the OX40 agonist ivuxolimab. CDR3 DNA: TGTGCCAGCAGCAGCAGATACGGTGAGCAGTTCTTC. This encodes CASSSRYGEQFF.